The 5 T cell receptor beta chains below were found in one sample sequenced in a study of neurological immune-mediated disorders. TCRdb itself ran the 5' RACE reads through MiXCR, one entry per CDR3 protein. The sample lists fewer than 30,000 distinct CDR3 sequences, approximately 7% occurring once. Sequenced: PBMCs. The receptors originated from a woman between 40 and 55 years old in good health.

The V call is TRBV23-1, the J call TRBJ2-1; TRBD2 matches at 7 bases. TRBV23-1 is marked as an open reading frame, function uncertain. This CDR3 has 19 amino acids. V gave up 3 bases and J gave up 4 bases; unmatched junction bases: 18. This CDR3 is CASSHSLFNGRRGYNEQFF. Written as DNA, the CDR3 is TGCGCCAGCAGTCACTCGCTATTTAACGGGAGGCGGGGGTACAATGAGCAGTTCTTC.

Ten or more counts support this clonotype. The chain's CDR3 is CASSYPVLLKTGGKANYGYTF. The CDR3 nucleotides are TGTGCCAGCAGTTACCCAGTCCTCCTCAAGACAGGGGGAAAGGCTAACTATGGCTACACCTTC. The genes are TRBV7-9 and TRBJ1-2; 9 bases agree with TRBD1. The trim removed 6 bases at V and 0 bases at J, leaving 23 bases unmatched. Germline V gives CDR1 SEHNR, CDR2 FQNEAQ (reference sequence). CDR3 size: 21 residues.

This clonotype showed up many times. This chain joins TRBV29-1 and TRBJ2-2; a weak D match, TRBD1 (7 bases). The V gene's germline CDR1 is SQVTM and CDR2 ANQGSEA. Deletions cut 4 bases from V and 1 base from J, with 16 bases between. This CDR3 is built from 16 residues. The CDR3: CSVGVRDRENTGELFF. Written as DNA, the CDR3 is TGCAGCGTTGGGGTGCGGGACAGAGAGAACACCGGGGAGCTGTTTTTT.

This clonotype was found many times. V usage is TRBV27 and J usage is TRBJ2-5; 7 positions match TRBD1. The CDR3 extends over 14 amino acids. Germline CDR1 MNHEY, CDR2 SMNVEV (reference sequence). After removal of 5 bases from V and 4 bases from J, the junction contained 7 bases not matched to a gene. CDR3 loop: CASSRQGGGETQYF. The CDR3 DNA reads as TGTGCCAGCAGTCGACAGGGTGGCGGAGAGACCCAGTACTTC.

This clonotype was recorded many times. The CDR3 nucleotides are TGTGCCAGCAGCCCGAGACAGGGGATCGGGGAGCTGTTTTTT. It yields the protein CASSPRQGIGELFF. The chain joins TRBV14 to TRBJ2-2; 8 bases align to TRBD1. Germline loops: CDR1 SGHDN, CDR2 FVKESK. This CDR3 is 14 amino acids long. Losses at the gene ends were 4 bases for V and 7 bases for J; bases not matched to a gene: 5.